By share, the clone carrying this T cell receptor beta chain counts as medium-sized. This specimen belongs to a study of prognosis after radiotherapy for stage I lung cancer. Starting from genomic DNA, TCR beta CDR3 was amplified through two-round multiplex PCR. Each TRBV and TRBJ gene had its own primer in the first PCR round. TCRdb recomputed calls from the multiplex PCR reads with MiXCR, one row per CDR3 protein. The sample shows about 28,000 distinct CDR3 sequences, roughly 46% of them seen only once. The germline gives CDR1 MDHEN, CDR2 SYDVKM. The CDR3 loop spans 15 amino acids. Germline trimming cut 5 bases from V and 0 bases from J; bases unmatched to any gene: 5.

The clonotype originates from a donor aged 50 or older with non-small cell lung cancer. The sample consisted of PBMCs, taken before or after stereotactic body radiation therapy (not recorded which). The chain combines TRBV28 with TRBJ1-1; TRBD1 agrees at 8 bases. CDR3 sequence: CASSPSDRVNTEAFF. The DNA of the CDR3 is TGTGCCAGCAGTCCCTCGGACAGGGTGAACACTGAAGCTTTCTTT. Drawing the rest from reference TRBV28 and TRBJ1-1, the complete variable domain is DVKVTQSSRYLVKRTGEKVFLECVQDMDHENMFWYRQDPGLGLRLIYFSYDVKMKEKGDIPEGYSVSREKKERFSLILESASTNQTSMYLCASSPSDRVNTEAFFGQGTRLTVV.